This T cell receptor (beta chain) appears in the sequencing data of a study of blood T cell repertoires in COVID-19. About the research overall: Samples taken during acute and convalescent COVID-19 were collected in the United States, Italy and Spain.

Assay used: immunoSEQ multiplex PCR; TCRdb lists only in-frame clones, some missing. This table has hundreds of thousands of clones, approximately 87% appearing once. The V end was cut by 6 bases, the J end by 0 bases, with 9 bases between. CDR3 length: 14 residues. CDR1 and CDR2 from the germline V gene are SGHVS and FQNEAQ. The source of this sequence is a man aged 60-69 years who had recovered from COVID-19. Sequenced sample: peripheral blood. The rearrangement uses TRBV7-8 and TRBJ1-5, with D maybe TRBD1 (5 bases). This chain's CDR3 is CASSSGFSNQPQHF. The CDR3 DNA reads TGTGCCAGCAGTTCAGGGTTTAGCAATCAGCCCCAGCATTTT.